One sample yielded the 29 T cell receptor beta chains listed below, sequenced in a study of blood T cell repertoires in COVID-19 (dated by TCRdb to 2020 to 2021). The library was generated by the immunoSEQ multiplex PCR assay. TCRdb obtained this table from immuneACCESS and retained in-frame rearrangements with V and J assigned. These tables miss some clones; where compared with another copy, unresolved V genes account for less than half of the shortfall, and the remainder is unexplained. The sample data list about 500,000 clones, and roughly 91% of these were observed just once. The ten largest clones represent less than 9.5% of the sample. Sequencing was done on a sample of peripheral blood. These receptors originate from a woman between 50 and 59 years old with COVID-19, enrolled during active disease.

CDR3 bases: TGTGCCAGCAGCTTAGGGGGCCGGGACAGAGACTACGAGCAGTACTTC. Protein sequence: CASSLGGRDRDYEQYF. The chain uses TRBV7-9 and TRBJ2-7; 7 bases map to TRBD1. Germline loops: CDR1 SEHNR, CDR2 FQNEAQ (reference sequence). V lost 1 base, J lost 3 bases, and 9 bases stayed unmatched. This CDR3 is built from 16 residues. The whole variable domain, filled in from reference TRBV7-9 and TRBJ2-7, reads DTGVSQNPRHKITKRGQNVTFRCDPISEHNRLYWYRQTLGQGPEFLTYFQNEAQLEKSRLLSDRFSAERPKGSFSTLEIQRTEQGDSAMYLCASSLGGRDRDYEQYFGPGTRLTVT.

The J gene is TRBJ1-6, the V gene TRBV11-2; the D gene is possibly TRBD1 (6 bases). Germline CDR1 SGHAT, CDR2 FQNNGV. This CDR3 contains 15 residues. The V gene lost 3 bases and the J gene lost 5 bases, with 11 bases spanning the gap. The CDR3 DNA reads as TGTGCCAGCAGCTTTCAGGGGCGCAATAATTCACCCCTCCACTTT. It specifies CASSFQGRNNSPLHF.

The J gene is TRBJ1-4, the V gene TRBV5-4; no firm D call. Trimming stripped 2 bases from V and 2 bases from J, with 7 bases between. The CDR3 has 14 residues. Per germline, CDR1 SGHNT and CDR2 YYREEE (reference sequence). CDR3 in amino acids: CASSFGGTNEKLFF. Written as DNA, the CDR3 is TGTGCCAGCAGCTTCGGAGGGACTAATGAAAAACTGTTTTTT.

This chain's CDR3 is CASSYGQANQPQHF. The CDR3 coding sequence is TGTGCCAGCAGCTATGGACAGGCTAATCAGCCCCAGCATTTT. The chain carries TRBV6-6 and TRBJ1-5; TRBD1 agrees at 7 bases. Germline CDR1 and CDR2: MNHNY and SVGAGI (reference sequence). J gave up 4 bases and V 6 bases, and 6 bases lay outside the gene matches. The CDR3 length is 14 residues.

This clone has just a few counts. The chain uses TRBV5-4 and TRBJ1-2, with D tentatively TRBD1 (6 bases). Per germline, CDR1 SGHNT and CDR2 YYREEE (reference sequence). V lost 4 bases and J lost 5, with 18 bases in between. This CDR3 spans 15 amino acids. The CDR3 loop reads CASSPRTAILYGYTF. CDR3 sequence (DNA): TGTGCCAGCAGCCCACGGACAGCTATCTTGTATGGCTACACCTTC.

This chain joins TRBV12-3 or TRBV12-4 and TRBJ1-6, with 7 bases aligning to TRBD1. This CDR3 has 13 residues. After removal of 6 bases from V and 7 bases from J, the junction contained 3 bases not matched to a gene. The CDR3, as DNA: TGTGCCAGCAGCACAGGGGAGAATTCACCCCTCCACTTT. Its protein product is CASSTGENSPLHF.

This clone was seen a few times. The rearrangement links TRBV5-4 to TRBJ2-7; weak D call: TRBD1 (6 bases). CDR1 and CDR2 (germline): SGHNT, YYREEE (reference sequence). Trimming removed 4 bases from V and 3 bases from J, with 17 bases in between. The length of the CDR3 is 15 residues. As DNA, the CDR3 is TGTGCCAGCAGCACCCCCGGCGGCAGGGGCTACGAGCAGTACTTC. Translation gives CASSTPGGRGYEQYF.

The genes are TRBV27 and TRBJ1-1; 7 bases map to TRBD1. Trimming cost V 5 bases and J 4 bases; bases outside gene matches: 7. CDR1 and CDR2 (germline): MNHEY, SMNVEV (reference sequence). The CDR3 has 14 amino acids. This CDR3 is CASSLGGWGTEAFF. The CDR3 DNA reads TGTGCCAGCAGTCTAGGGGGCTGGGGCACTGAAGCTTTCTTT.

The chain carries TRBV5-5 and TRBJ2-3; D call uncertain. CDR3 size: 16 residues. In germline, CDR1 is SGHKS, CDR2 YYEKEE (reference sequence). The germline V and J ends were trimmed by 0 bases and 4 bases, with 15 bases remaining between them. The CDR3 region is CASSLGNVPEADTQYF. The CDR3 DNA is TGTGCCAGCAGCTTGGGAAATGTGCCAGAAGCAGATACGCAGTATTTT.

V usage is TRBV5-1 and J usage is TRBJ1-1; 8 bases are a match to TRBD1. The junction had 5 bases not matched to a gene; V was cut back by 4 bases and J by 0 bases. The CDR3 extends over 15 amino acids. CDR1 and CDR2 (germline): SGHRS, YFSETQ. For the CDR3, the DNA is TGCGCCAGCAGCGGGTACAGGGGGATGAACACTGAAGCTTTCTTT. It translates to CASSGYRGMNTEAFF.

The chain carries TRBV3-1 (or the pseudogene TRBV3-2) and TRBJ2-7, with a possible D match to TRBD2 (6 bases). The V end lost 4 bases, the J end lost 4 bases, and 11 bases lay between the germline ends. The CDR3 is 13 residues long. Germline V CDR1 and CDR2: LGHDT, YNNKEL (reference sequence). Written as DNA, the CDR3 is TGTGCCAGCAGCCCAAGGGCGGGGTACGAGCAGTACTTC. Amino acids: CASSPRAGYEQYF.

The chain couples TRBV12-3 or TRBV12-4 to TRBJ1-1; D uncertain. This CDR3 has 12 amino acids. V shed 6 bases and J shed 8 bases, with 13 bases lying between them. CDR3: CASSPPRLEAFF. In DNA form, the CDR3 reads TGTGCCAGCAGCCCCCCAAGACTAGAAGCTTTCTTT.

This clone has just one count. The chain combines TRBV3-1 (or the pseudogene TRBV3-2) with TRBJ2-3; D not resolved. V was clipped by 5 bases and J by 6 bases, with 6 bases between them. This CDR3 contains 11 residues. Germline lookup yields CDR1 LGHDT and CDR2 YNNKEL (reference sequence). This CDR3 is CASSYSDTQYF. As DNA, the CDR3 is TGTGCCAGCAGCTACAGTGATACGCAGTATTTT.

V is TRBV5-6 and J is TRBJ1-1, with 8 bases identical to TRBD1. Trimming cost V 2 bases and J 0 bases; bases outside gene matches: 9. CDR3 length: 17 residues. CDR1 and CDR2 from the germline V gene are SGHDT and YYEEEE. Written as DNA, the CDR3 is TGTGCCAGCAGCTTCGGGACAGGTGGATCTATGAACACTGAAGCTTTCTTT. Its translation is CASSFGTGGSMNTEAFF.

This clone was detected once. The genes are TRBV23-1 and TRBJ1-1, with TRBD1 identical over 8 bases. TRBV23-1 is reported as an ORF; its role is uncertain. J gave up 3 bases and V 0 bases, and 3 bases lay outside the gene matches. The CDR3 totals 15 residues. The CDR3 loop reads CASSQSQGGYTEAFF. In DNA form, the CDR3 reads TGCGCCAGCAGTCAATCACAGGGGGGCTACACTGAAGCTTTCTTT.

The rearrangement links TRBV5-1 to TRBJ2-2, with D possibly matching TRBD1 (5 bases). Per the germline V gene, CDR1 is SGHRS and CDR2 is YFSETQ. The CDR3 is 14 residues long. V lost 4 bases, J lost 2 bases, and 9 bases lay in between. In DNA form, the CDR3 reads TGCGCCAGCAGCGCCACAGGAAACACCGGGGAGCTGTTTTTT. It codes for CASSATGNTGELFF.

The V and J genes are TRBV3-1 (or the pseudogene TRBV3-2) and TRBJ1-1, with D possibly TRBD1 on 6 matching bases. Trimming left V 5 bases short and J 9 bases short, with 19 bases between. The length of the CDR3 is 14 residues. CDR1 LGHDT and CDR2 YNNKEL come from the germline V gene (reference sequence). CDR3 nucleotide sequence: TGTGCCAGCAGCTCGCGGATCCGGGACAATAAAGCTTTCTTT. Its translation is CASSSRIRDNKAFF.

The chain combines TRBV28 with TRBJ1-1; 8 nucleotides match TRBD1. This CDR3 is 18 amino acids long. Losses at the gene ends were 5 bases for V and 5 bases for J; bases not matched to a gene: 19. CDR1 is MDHEN and CDR2 is SYDVKM in the germline V gene. CDR3 nucleotide sequence: TGTGCCAGCAGTCCGATTCGGACAGGGACTTTTATGCTGACTGAAGCTTTCTTT. Translating it yields CASSPIRTGTFMLTEAFF.

The chain uses TRBV2 and TRBJ1-1, with 9 bases matching TRBD1. The J segment lost 4 bases and the V segment lost 11 bases, leaving 14 bases of the junction unmatched. Germline values: CDR1 SNHLY, CDR2 FYNNEI. This CDR3 has 15 residues. CDR3 residues: CAGTAVRQGVTEAFF. The CDR3 bases are TGTGCCGGCACGGCCGTTCGACAGGGGGTCACTGAAGCTTTCTTT.

This chain joins TRBV27 and TRBJ2-7; D may be TRBD1 (6 bases). Germline V gives CDR1 MNHEY, CDR2 SMNVEV (reference sequence). The CDR3 is 14 residues long. V shed 2 bases and J shed 5 bases, with 13 bases lying between them. The CDR3 DNA is TGTGCCAGCAGTTTACGCAGGGGATGGGACGAGCAGTACTTC. This sequence encodes CASSLRRGWDEQYF.

The V and J genes are TRBV18 and TRBJ1-3; D perhaps matches TRBD1 (6 bases). The germline CDR1 and CDR2 sequences are KGHSH and LQKENI. V was pared by 4 bases and J by 4 bases, with 8 bases between. CDR3 size: 13 residues. The CDR3 reads CASSQDRGNTIYF. In DNA, the CDR3 is TGTGCCAGCTCACAAGACAGGGGAAACACCATATATTTT.

Worth noting for this clone: In the same sample, other DNA sequences code for this CDR3. The chain is built from TRBV5-1 and TRBJ2-3; 7 bases match TRBD1. Germline assignment: CDR1 SGHRS and CDR2 YFSETQ. Trimming removed 4 bases from V and 3 bases from J; junction bases left unmatched: 5. This CDR3 contains 14 residues. The chain's CDR3 is CASSLQGTTDTQYF. DNA for the CDR3: TGCGCCAGCAGCCTACAGGGGACGACAGATACGCAGTATTTT.

The chain links TRBV5-1 to TRBJ1-1, with unresolved D. The V gene's germline CDR1 is SGHRS and CDR2 YFSETQ. Between the trimmed V and J ends, which lost 1 base and 3 bases, there was a span of 7 bases. This CDR3 spans 13 amino acids. The CDR3 sequence is CASSLQRDTEAFF. CDR3 bases: TGCGCCAGCAGCTTGCAGCGGGACACTGAAGCTTTCTTT.

This clone showed up just once. The chain carries TRBV4-1 and TRBJ1-6, with D possibly matching TRBD1 (5 bases). V was clipped by 1 base and J by 5 bases, with 12 bases between them. The CDR3 loop spans 16 amino acids. Per the germline V gene, CDR1 is MGHRA and CDR2 is YSYEKL. The CDR3 here is CASSQVGGSDNSPLHF. CDR3 DNA sequence: TGCGCCAGCAGCCAAGTGGGGGGGTCGGATAATTCACCCCTCCACTTT.

The chain couples TRBV6-5 to TRBJ1-2; no firm D call. This CDR3 has 12 residues. The ends were cut back, 6 bases at V and 2 bases at J, with 7 bases in the middle. CDR1 and CDR2 from the germline V gene are MNHEY and SVGAGI. As DNA, the CDR3 is TGTGCCAGCAGGGGCAACAACTATGGCTACACCTTC. Protein product: CASRGNNYGYTF.

V gene TRBV29-1 combines with J gene TRBJ1-1; D remains unclear. The CDR3 length is 13 residues. V was cut by 4 bases and J by 1 base, with 10 bases left in between. Germline CDR1 is SQVTM and CDR2 is ANQGSEA. CDR3 residues: CSVGKFGNTEAFF. DNA of the CDR3: TGCAGCGTTGGCAAATTCGGGAACACTGAAGCTTTCTTT.

The chain has TRBV5-4 and TRBJ1-2; D is unresolved. The CDR3 consists of 14 residues. Germline loops: CDR1 SGHNT, CDR2 YYREEE (reference sequence). Trimming stripped 3 bases from V and 7 bases from J, with 16 bases between. For the CDR3, the DNA is TGTGCCAGCAGCTCTACAGTATCACGGCGTGGCTACACCTTC. This codes for CASSSTVSRRGYTF.

The gene calls are TRBV29-1 and TRBJ1-5; the match to TRBD1 covers 8 bases. Germline values: CDR1 SQVTM, CDR2 ANQGSEA. V lost 3 bases, J lost 3 bases, and 4 bases stayed unmatched. CDR3 size: 14 residues. CDR3 residues: CSVEGRGPNQPQHF. CDR3 DNA sequence: TGCAGCGTTGAGGGCAGGGGGCCCAATCAGCCCCAGCATTTT.

The V gene is TRBV19, the J gene TRBJ2-7, with D perhaps matching TRBD1 (7 bases). This CDR3 has 15 amino acids. The V gene lost 5 bases and the J gene lost 3 bases, with 17 bases spanning the gap. From germline, CDR1 is LNHDA and CDR2 SQIVND (reference sequence). Here the CDR3 reads CASSPRRDRIYEQYF. For the CDR3, the DNA is TGTGCCAGTAGTCCGCGGCGGGACAGAATCTACGAGCAGTACTTC.